This TCR beta chain was sequenced in a study of regulatory T cells in long-lasting Graves disease. Study-wide results and limits: For persistent Graves' patients, TCR diversity was lower than for newly diagnosed ones. Persistent disease showed a preference for TRBV28, TRBJ1-2 and TRBJ2-5.

Time point: newly diagnosed GD, antithyroid drugs for less than 3 months. The TCR library was prepared using RNA isolated from PBMCs. Building the TCR beta libraries relied on iRepertoire HTBI primers, and CDR3 regions underwent Arm-PCR. TCRdb used MiXCR to reprocess the multiplex PCR reads, holding one entry per CDR3 protein. The table records 380,000 or so distinct CDR3 sequences, about 16% of them present only once. Many counts were recorded for this clonotype. The antigen remains unidentified. After removal of 4 bases from V and 2 bases from J, the junction contained 14 bases not matched to a gene. The CDR3 runs 18 residues. Germline V lookup: CDR1 SGHRS, CDR2 YFSETQ. The sample also formed part of further work on T cells in Graves' hyperthyroidism and ophthalmopathy. According to that study: Researchers found most expanded thyroid clonotypes above 0.001 in blood as well. Before onset, ophthalmopathy was predicted by the model a median roughly 6.8 months earlier.

The J gene is TRBJ2-3, the V gene TRBV5-1; TRBD2 agrees at 9 bases. This clonotype was obtained from a woman younger than 35 with Graves disease. The specimen comprised peripheral blood mononuclear cells (PBMCs), sampled at new diagnosis, from a patient treated with antithyroid drugs. Here the CDR3 reads CASSPGGWPSGDTDTQYF. CDR3 DNA sequence: TGCGCCAGCAGCCCTGGAGGCTGGCCTAGCGGGGACACAGATACGCAGTATTTT.